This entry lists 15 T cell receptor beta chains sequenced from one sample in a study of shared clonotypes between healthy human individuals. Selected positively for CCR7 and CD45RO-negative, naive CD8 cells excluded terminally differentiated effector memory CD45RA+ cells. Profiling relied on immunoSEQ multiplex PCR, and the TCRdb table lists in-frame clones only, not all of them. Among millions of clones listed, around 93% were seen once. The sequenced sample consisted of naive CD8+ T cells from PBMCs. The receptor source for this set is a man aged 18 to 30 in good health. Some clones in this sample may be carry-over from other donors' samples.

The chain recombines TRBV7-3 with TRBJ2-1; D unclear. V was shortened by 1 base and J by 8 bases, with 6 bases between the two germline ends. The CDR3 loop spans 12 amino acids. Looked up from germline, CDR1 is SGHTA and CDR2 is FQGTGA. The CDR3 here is CASSLIGDEQFF. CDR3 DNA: TGTGCCAGCAGCTTAATTGGGGATGAGCAGTTCTTC. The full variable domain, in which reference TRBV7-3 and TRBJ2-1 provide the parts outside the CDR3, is GAGVSQTPSNKVTEKGKYVELRCDPISGHTALYWYRQSLGQGPEFLIYFQGTGAADDSGLPNDRFFAVRPEGSVSTLKIQRTERGDSAVYLCASSLIGDEQFFGPGTRLTVL.

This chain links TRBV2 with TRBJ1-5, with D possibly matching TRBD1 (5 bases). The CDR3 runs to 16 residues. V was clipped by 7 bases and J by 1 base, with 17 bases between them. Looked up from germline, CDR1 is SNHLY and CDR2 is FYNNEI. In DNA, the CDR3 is TGTGCCAGCAACCTGGGGGGGGAGGGAAGCAATCAGCCCCAGCATTTT. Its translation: CASNLGGEGSNQPQHF.

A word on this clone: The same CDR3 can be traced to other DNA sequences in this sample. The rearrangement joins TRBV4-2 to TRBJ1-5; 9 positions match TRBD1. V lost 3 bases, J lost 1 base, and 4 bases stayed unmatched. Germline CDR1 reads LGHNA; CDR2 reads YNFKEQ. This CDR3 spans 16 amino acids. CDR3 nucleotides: TGTGCCAGCAGCCAGGAACAGGGGGCAAGCAATCAGCCCCAGCATTTT. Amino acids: CASSQEQGASNQPQHF.

The CDR3 is CASTPAPIGQYF. The CDR3 region has the DNA TGTGCCAGCACCCCGGCCCCTATCGGGCAGTACTTC. The rearrangement links TRBV7-9 to TRBJ2-7; the D is unclear. Germline CDR1 reads SEHNR; CDR2 reads FQNEAQ (reference sequence). The ends were cut back, 7 bases at V and 9 bases at J, with 16 bases in the middle. The CDR3 sequence is 12 residues long. The full variable domain, with the rest looked up from reference TRBV7-9 and TRBJ2-7, is DTGVSQNPRHKITKRGQNVTFRCDPISEHNRLYWYRQTLGQGPEFLTYFQNEAQLEKSRLLSDRFSAERPKGSFSTLEIQRTEQGDSAMYLCASTPAPIGQYFGPGTRLTVT.

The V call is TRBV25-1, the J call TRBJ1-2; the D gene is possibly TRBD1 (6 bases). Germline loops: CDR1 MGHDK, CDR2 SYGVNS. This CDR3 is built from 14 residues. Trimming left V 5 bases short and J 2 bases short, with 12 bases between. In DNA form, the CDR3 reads TGTGCCAGCAGTTACGGACAGCGAAACTATGGCTACACCTTC. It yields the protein CASSYGQRNYGYTF.

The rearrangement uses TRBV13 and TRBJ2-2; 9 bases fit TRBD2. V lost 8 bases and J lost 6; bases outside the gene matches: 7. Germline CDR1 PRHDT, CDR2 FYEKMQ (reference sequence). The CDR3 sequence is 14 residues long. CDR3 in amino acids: CASRGLAGPGELFF. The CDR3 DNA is TGTGCCAGCCGCGGGCTAGCGGGACCCGGGGAGCTGTTTTTT.

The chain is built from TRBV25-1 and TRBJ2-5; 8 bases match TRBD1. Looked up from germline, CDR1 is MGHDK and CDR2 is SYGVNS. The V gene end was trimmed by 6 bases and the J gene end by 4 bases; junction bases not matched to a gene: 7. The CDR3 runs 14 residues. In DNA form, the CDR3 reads TGTGCCAGCAGGGGGACAGGAACCCCAGAGACCCAGTACTTC. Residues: CASRGTGTPETQYF.

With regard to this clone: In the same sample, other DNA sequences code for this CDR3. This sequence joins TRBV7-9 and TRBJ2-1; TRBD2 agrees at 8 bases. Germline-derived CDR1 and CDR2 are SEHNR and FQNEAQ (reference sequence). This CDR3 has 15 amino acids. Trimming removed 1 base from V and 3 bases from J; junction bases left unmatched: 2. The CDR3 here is CASSLGAGVYNEQFF. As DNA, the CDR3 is TGTGCCAGCAGCTTAGGAGCGGGAGTCTACAATGAGCAGTTCTTC.

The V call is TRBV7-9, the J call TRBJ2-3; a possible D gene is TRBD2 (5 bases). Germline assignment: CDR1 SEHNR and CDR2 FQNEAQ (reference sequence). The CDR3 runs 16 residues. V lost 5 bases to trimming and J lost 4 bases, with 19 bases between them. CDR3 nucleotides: TGTGCCAGCAGCCAACTAGGGAAACCTTTCTCAGATACGCAGTATTTT. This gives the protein CASSQLGKPFSDTQYF.

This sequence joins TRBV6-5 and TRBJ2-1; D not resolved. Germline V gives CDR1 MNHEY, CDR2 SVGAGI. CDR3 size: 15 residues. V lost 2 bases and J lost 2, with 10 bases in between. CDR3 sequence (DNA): TGTGCCAGCAGTTACGATAGGGTGGCCTACAATGAGCAGTTCTTC. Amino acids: CASSYDRVAYNEQFF.

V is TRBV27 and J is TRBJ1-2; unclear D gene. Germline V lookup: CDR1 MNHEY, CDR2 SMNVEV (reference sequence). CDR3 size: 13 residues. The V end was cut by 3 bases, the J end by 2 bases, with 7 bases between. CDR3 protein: CASSFRRNYGYTF. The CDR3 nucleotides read TGTGCCAGCAGTTTTAGACGGAACTATGGCTACACCTTC.

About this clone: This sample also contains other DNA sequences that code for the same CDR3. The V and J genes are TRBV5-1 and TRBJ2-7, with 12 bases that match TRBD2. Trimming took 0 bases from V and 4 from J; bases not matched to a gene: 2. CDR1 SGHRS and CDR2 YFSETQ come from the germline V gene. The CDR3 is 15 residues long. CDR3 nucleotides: TGCGCCAGCAGCTTGGGACTAGCGGGAGAATACGAGCAGTACTTC. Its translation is CASSLGLAGEYEQYF.

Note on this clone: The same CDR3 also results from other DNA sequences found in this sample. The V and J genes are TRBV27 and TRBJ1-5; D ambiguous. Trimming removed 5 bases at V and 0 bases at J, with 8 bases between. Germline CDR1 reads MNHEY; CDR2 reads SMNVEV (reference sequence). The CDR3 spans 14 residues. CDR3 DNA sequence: TGTGCCAGCAGTCCCGACGGTAGCAATCAGCCCCAGCATTTT. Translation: CASSPDGSNQPQHF.

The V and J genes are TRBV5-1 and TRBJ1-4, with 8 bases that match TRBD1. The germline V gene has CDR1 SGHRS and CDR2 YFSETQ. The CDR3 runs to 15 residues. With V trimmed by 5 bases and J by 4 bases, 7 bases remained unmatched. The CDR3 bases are TGCGCCAGCAGTCCAGGGGGCGGTCATAATGAAAAACTGTTTTTT. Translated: CASSPGGGHNEKLFF.

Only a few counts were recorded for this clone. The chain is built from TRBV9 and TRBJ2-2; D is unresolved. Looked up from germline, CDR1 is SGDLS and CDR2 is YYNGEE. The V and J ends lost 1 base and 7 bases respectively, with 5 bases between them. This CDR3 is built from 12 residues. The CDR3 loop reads CASSVTGGELFF. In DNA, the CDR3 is TGTGCCAGCAGCGTAACTGGCGGGGAGCTGTTTTTT. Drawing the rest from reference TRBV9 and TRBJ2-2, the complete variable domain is DSGVTQTPKHLITATGQRVTLRCSPRSGDLSVYWYQQSLDQGLQFLIQYYNGEERAKGNILERFSAQQFPDLHSELNLSSLELGDSALYFCASSVTGGELFFGEGSRLTVL.